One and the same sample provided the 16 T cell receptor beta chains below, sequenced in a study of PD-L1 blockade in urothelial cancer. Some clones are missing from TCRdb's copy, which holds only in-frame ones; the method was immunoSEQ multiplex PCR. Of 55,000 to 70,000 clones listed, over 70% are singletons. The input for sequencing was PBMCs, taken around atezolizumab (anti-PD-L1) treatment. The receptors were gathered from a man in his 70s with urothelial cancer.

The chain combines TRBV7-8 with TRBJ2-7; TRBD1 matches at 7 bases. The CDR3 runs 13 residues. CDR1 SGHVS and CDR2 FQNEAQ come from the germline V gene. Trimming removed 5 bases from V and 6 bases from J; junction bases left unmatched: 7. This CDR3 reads CASSITGVGEQYF. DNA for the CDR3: TGTGCCAGCAGCATAACAGGGGTCGGCGAGCAGTACTTC.

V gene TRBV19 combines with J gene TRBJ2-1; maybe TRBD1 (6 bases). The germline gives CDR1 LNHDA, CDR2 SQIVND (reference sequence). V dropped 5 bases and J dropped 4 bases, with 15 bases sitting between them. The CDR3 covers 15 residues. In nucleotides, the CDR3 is TGTGCCAGTAGTGCAGACAGGTCCCCATACAATGAGCAGTTCTTC. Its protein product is CASSADRSPYNEQFF.

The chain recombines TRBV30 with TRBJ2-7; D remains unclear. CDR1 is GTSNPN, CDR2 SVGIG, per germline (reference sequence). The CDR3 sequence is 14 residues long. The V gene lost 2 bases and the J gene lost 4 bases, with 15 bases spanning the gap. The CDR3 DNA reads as TGTGCCTGGAGTCATAGGAGACGTTGGTACGAGCAGTACTTC. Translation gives CAWSHRRRWYEQYF.

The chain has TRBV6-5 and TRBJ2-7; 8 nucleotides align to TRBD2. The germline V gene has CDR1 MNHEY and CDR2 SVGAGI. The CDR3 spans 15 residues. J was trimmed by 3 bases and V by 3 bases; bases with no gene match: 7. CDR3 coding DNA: TGTGCCAGCAGTTATCGGGAGGGCCCTTACTACGAGCAGTACTTC. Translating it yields CASSYREGPYYEQYF.

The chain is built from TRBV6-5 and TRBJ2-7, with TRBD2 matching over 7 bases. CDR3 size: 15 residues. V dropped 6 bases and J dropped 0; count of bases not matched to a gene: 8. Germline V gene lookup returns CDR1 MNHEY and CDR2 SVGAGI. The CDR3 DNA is TGTGCCAGCAGGAAGACACTAGCGAACTCCTACGAGCAGTACTTC. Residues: CASRKTLANSYEQYF.

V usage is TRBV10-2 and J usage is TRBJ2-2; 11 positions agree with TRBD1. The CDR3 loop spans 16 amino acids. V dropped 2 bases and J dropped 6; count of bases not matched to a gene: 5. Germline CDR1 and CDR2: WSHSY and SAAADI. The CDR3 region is CASSEPPGQGAGELFF. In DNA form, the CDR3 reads TGCGCCAGCAGTGAGCCTCCGGGACAGGGGGCCGGGGAGCTGTTTTTT.

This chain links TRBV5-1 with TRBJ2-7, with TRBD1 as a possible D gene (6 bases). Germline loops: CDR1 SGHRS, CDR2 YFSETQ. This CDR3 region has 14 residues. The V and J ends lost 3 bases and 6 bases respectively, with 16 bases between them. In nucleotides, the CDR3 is TGCGCCAGCAGCTCGACAGGTGTCCAGGGCGAGCAGTACTTC. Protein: CASSSTGVQGEQYF.

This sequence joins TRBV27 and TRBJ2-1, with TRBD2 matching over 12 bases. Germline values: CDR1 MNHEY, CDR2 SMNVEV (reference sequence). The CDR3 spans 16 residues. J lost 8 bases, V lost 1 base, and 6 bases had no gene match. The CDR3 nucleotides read TGTGCCAGCAGTTTATTCCGACTAGCGGGAGCCGATGAGCAGTTCTTC. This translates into CASSLFRLAGADEQFF.

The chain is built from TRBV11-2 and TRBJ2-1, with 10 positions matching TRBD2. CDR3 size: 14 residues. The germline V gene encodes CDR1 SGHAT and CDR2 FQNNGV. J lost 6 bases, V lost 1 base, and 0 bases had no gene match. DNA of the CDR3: TGTGCCAGCAGCTTAGGGACTAGCGGCAATGAGCAGTTCTTC. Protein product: CASSLGTSGNEQFF.

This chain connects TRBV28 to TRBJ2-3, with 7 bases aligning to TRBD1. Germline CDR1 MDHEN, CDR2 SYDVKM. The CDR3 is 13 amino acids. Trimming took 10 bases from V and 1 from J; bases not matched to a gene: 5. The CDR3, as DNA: TGTGCCACCCGTGACAGGGGCACAGATACGCAGTATTTT. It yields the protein CATRDRGTDTQYF.

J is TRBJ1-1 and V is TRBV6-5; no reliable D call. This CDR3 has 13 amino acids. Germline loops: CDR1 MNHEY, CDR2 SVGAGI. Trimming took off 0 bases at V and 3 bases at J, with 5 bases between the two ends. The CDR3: CASSYSPDTEAFF. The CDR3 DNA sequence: TGTGCCAGCAGTTACTCTCCGGACACTGAAGCTTTCTTT.

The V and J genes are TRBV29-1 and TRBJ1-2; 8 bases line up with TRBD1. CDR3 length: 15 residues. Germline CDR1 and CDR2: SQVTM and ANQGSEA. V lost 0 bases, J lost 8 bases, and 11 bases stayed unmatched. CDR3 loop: CSVEDFGRGQGGYTF. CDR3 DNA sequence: TGCAGCGTTGAAGATTTTGGCAGGGGGCAAGGAGGCTACACCTTC.

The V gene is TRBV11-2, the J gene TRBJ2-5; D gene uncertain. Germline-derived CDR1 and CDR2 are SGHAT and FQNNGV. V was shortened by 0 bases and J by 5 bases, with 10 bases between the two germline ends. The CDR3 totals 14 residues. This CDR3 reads CASSLDLNSETQYF. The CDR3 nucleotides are TGTGCCAGCAGCTTAGATCTCAACTCCGAGACCCAGTACTTC. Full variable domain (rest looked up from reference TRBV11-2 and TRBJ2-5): EAGVAQSPRYKIIEKRQSVAFWCNPISGHATLYWYQQILGQGPKLLIQFQNNGVVDDSQLPKDRFSAERLKGVDSTLKIQPAKLEDSAVYLCASSLDLNSETQYFGPGTRLLVL.

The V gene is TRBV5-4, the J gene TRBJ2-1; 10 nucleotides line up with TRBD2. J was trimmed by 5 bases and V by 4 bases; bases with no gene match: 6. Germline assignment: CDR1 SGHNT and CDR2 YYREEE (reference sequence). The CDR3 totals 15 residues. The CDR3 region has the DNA TGTGCCAGCAGCACGGGACTAGCGCGAAACAATGAGCAGTTCTTC. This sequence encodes CASSTGLARNNEQFF.

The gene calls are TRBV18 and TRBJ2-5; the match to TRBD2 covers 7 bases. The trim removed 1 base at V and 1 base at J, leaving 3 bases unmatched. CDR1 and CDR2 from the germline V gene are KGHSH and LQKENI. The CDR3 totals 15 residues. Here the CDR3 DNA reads TGTGCCAGCTCACCACGTCCGGGAGGCCAAGAGACCCAGTACTTC. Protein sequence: CASSPRPGGQETQYF.

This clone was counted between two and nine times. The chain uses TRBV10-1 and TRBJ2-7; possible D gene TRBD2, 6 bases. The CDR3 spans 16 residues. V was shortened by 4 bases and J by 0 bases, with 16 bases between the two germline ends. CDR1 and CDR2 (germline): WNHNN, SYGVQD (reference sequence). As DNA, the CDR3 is TGCGCCAGCAGTGCTGGGAGCGGGCAGGCCTCCTACGAGCAGTACTTC. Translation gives CASSAGSGQASYEQYF.